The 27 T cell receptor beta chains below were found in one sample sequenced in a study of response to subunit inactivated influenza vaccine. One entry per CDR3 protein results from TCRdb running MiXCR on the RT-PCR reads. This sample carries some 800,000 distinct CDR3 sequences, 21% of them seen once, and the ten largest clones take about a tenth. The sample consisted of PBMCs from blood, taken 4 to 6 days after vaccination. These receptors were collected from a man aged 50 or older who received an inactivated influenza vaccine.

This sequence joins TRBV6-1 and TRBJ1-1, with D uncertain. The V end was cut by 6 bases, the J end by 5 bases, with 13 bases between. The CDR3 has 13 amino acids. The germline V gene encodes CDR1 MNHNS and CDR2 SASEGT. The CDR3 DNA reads TGTGCCAGCAGCCGGAAATTGGAGACTGAAGCTTTCTTT. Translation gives CASSRKLETEAFF.

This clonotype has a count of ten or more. CDR3 nucleotide sequence: TGTGCCAGCAAATCGGGGGCACTCCTCTACAATGAGCAGTTCTTC. It encodes CASKSGALLYNEQFF. The chain joins TRBV6-1 to TRBJ2-1, with D perhaps TRBD1 or TRBD2 (6 bases each). The V gene lost 7 bases and the J gene lost 3 bases, with 16 bases spanning the gap. From germline, CDR1 is MNHNS and CDR2 SASEGT. The CDR3 has 15 amino acids.

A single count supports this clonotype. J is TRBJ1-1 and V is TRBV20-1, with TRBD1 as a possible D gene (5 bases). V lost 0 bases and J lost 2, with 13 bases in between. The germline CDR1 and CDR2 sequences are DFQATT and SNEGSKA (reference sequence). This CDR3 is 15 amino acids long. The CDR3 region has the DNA TGCAGTGCTAGAGATGGGGGGGATATCAACACTGAAGCTTTCTTT. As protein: CSARDGGDINTEAFF.

CDR3 residues: CASSTSGARSDTQYF. Here the CDR3 DNA reads TGTGCCAGCAGTACCAGTGGGGCTAGATCAGATACGCAGTATTTT. The rearrangement joins TRBV28 to TRBJ2-3; a weak D match, TRBD1 (5 bases). The CDR3 contains 15 residues. Germline loops: CDR1 MDHEN, CDR2 SYDVKM. V lost 5 bases and J lost 4, with 16 bases in between.

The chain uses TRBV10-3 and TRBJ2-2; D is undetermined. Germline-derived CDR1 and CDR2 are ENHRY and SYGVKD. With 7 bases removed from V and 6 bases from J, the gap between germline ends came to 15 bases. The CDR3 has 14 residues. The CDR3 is CAITMDRLAGELFF. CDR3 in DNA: TGTGCCATCACCATGGACCGTTTGGCCGGGGAGCTGTTTTTT.

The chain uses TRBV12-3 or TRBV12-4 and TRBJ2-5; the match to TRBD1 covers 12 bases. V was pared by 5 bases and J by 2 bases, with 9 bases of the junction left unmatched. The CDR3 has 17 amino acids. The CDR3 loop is CASSPGTGGYSQETQYF. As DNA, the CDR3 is TGTGCCAGCAGTCCCGGGACAGGGGGCTACTCACAAGAGACCCAGTACTTC.

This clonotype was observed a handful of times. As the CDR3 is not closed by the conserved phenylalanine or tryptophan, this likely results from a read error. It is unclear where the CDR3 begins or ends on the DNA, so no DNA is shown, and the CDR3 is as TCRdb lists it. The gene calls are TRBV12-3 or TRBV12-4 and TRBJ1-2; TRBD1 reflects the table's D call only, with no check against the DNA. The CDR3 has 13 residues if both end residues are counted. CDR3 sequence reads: CASSRTGTGLGSV.

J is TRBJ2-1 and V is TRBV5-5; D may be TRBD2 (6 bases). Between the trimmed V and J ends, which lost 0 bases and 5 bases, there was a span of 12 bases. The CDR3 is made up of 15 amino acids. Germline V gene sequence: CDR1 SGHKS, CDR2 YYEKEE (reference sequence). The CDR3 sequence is CASSLAGSLHNEQFF. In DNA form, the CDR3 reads TGTGCCAGCAGCTTGGCCGGGAGCCTCCACAATGAGCAGTTCTTC.

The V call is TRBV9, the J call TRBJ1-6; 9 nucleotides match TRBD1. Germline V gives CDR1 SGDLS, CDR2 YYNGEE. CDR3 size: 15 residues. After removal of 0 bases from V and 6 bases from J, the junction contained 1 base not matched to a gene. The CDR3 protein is CASSVETGGNSPLHF. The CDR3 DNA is TGTGCCAGCAGCGTAGAGACAGGGGGTAATTCACCCCTCCACTTT. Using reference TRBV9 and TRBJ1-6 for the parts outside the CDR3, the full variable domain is DSGVTQTPKHLITATGQRVTLRCSPRSGDLSVYWYQQSLDQGLQFLIQYYNGEERAKGNILERFSAQQFPDLHSELNLSSLELGDSALYFCASSVETGGNSPLHFGNGTRLTVT.

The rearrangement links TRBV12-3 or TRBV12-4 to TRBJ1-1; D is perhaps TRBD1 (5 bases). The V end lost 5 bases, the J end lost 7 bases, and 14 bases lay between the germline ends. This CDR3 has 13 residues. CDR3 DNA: TGTGCCAGCAGTACTGAGGGGAGACGTGAAGCTTTCTTT. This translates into CASSTEGRREAFF.

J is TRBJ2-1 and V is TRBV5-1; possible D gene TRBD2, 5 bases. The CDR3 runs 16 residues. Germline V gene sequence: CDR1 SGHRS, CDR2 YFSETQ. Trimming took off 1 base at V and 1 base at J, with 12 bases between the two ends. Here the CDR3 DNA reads TGCGCCAGCAGCTTGCTCGGGGAAACGTCCTACAATGAGCAGTTCTTC. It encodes CASSLLGETSYNEQFF.

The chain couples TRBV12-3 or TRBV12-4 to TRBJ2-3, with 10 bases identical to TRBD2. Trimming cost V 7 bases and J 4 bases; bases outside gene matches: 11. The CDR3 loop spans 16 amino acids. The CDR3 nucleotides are TGTGCCAGCACCTACTTAGCGGGAGGTGGCGCAGATACGCAGTATTTT. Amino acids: CASTYLAGGGADTQYF.

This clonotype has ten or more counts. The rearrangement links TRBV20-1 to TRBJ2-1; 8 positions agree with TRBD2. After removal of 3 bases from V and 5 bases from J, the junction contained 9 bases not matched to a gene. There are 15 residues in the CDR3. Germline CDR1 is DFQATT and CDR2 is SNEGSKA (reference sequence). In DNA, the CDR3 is TGCAGTGCTAGCAGCTTAGCGGGGTACCACAATGAGCAGTTCTTC. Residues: CSASSLAGYHNEQFF.

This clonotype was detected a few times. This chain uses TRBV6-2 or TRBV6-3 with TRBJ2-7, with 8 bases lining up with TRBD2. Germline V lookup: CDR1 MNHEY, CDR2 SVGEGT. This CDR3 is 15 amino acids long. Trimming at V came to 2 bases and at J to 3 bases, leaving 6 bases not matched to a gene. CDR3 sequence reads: CASSYGAGGVYEQYF. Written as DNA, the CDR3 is TGTGCCAGCAGTTACGGGGCCGGGGGGGTCTACGAGCAGTACTTC.

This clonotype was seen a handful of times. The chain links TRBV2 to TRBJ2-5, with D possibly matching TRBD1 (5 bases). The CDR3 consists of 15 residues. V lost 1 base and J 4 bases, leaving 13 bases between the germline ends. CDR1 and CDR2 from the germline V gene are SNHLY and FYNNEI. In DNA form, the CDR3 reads TGTGCCAGCAGTGAAGACCCCGGTAGGGGAGAGACCCAGTACTTC. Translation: CASSEDPGRGETQYF. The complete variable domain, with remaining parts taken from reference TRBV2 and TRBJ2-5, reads EPEVTQTPSHQVTQMGQEVILRCVPISNHLYFYWYRQILGQKVEFLVSFYNNEISEKSEIFDDQFSVERPDGSNFTLKIRSTKLEDSAMYFCASSEDPGRGETQYFGPGTRLLVL.

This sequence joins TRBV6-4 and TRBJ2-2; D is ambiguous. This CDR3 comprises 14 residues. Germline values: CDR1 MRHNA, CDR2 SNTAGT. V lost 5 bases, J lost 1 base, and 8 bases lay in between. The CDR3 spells CASSTMRNTGELFF. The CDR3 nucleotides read TGTGCCAGCAGTACCATGAGGAACACCGGGGAGCTGTTTTTT.

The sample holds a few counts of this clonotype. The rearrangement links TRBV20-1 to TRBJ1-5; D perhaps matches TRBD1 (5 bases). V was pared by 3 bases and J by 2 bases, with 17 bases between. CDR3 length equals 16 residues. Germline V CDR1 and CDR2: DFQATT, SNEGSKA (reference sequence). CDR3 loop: CSARGGIRGGNQPQHF. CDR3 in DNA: TGCAGTGCTAGGGGCGGTATTAGGGGTGGCAATCAGCCCCAGCATTTT.

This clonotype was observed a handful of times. CDR3: CASSVGPQGAGYGYTF. The DNA of the CDR3 is TGTGCCAGCAGCGTAGGACCACAGGGGGCTGGCTATGGCTACACCTTC. J is TRBJ1-2 and V is TRBV9; the match to TRBD1 covers 9 bases. CDR3 length: 16 residues. Per the germline V gene, CDR1 is SGDLS and CDR2 is YYNGEE. V shed 0 bases, J shed 4 bases, and the junction held 7 bases outside the gene matches. Looking up the rest from reference TRBV9 and TRBJ1-2 gives the full variable domain: DSGVTQTPKHLITATGQRVTLRCSPRSGDLSVYWYQQSLDQGLQFLIQYYNGEERAKGNILERFSAQQFPDLHSELNLSSLELGDSALYFCASSVGPQGAGYGYTFGSGTRLTVV.

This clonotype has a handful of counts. This CDR3 is CAIKTGVTEAFF. The CDR3 nucleotides read TGTGCCATCAAAACAGGGGTCACTGAAGCTTTCTTT. The rearrangement links TRBV10-3 to TRBJ1-1; 7 nucleotides line up with TRBD1. With 7 bases clipped from V and 4 bases from J, the junction kept 3 bases outside the gene matches. The CDR3 covers 12 residues. Germline-derived CDR1 and CDR2 are ENHRY and SYGVKD.

DNA of the CDR3: TGTGCCAGCAGTTATTTCTTTTTCTCGAACACCGGGGAGCTGTTTTTT. Translation gives CASSYFFFSNTGELFF. V and J are TRBV6-2 or TRBV6-3 and TRBJ2-2, with D hard to call. Germline assignment: CDR1 MNHEY and CDR2 SVGEGT. The CDR3 runs to 16 residues. Trimming left V 3 bases short and J 0 bases short, with 11 bases between.

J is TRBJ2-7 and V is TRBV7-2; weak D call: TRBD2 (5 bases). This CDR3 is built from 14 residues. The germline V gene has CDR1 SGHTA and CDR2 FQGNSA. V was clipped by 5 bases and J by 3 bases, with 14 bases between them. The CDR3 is CASSRPYGNYEQYF. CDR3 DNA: TGTGCCAGCAGCCGCCCGTACGGGAACTACGAGCAGTACTTC.

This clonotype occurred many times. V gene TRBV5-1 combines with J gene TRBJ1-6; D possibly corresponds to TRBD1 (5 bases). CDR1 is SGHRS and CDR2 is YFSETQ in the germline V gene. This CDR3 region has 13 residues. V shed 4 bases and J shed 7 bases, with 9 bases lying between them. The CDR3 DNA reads TGCGCCAGCAGCGGCGACAGAAATTCACCCCTCCACTTT. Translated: CASSGDRNSPLHF.

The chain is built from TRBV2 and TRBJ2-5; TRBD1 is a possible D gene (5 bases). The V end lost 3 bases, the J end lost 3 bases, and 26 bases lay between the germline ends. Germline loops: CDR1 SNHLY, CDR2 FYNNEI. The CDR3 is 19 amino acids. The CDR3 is CASSESPVRVIFRKETQYF. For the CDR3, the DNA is TGTGCCAGCAGTGAGTCGCCGGTCAGGGTGATATTTAGGAAAGAGACCCAGTACTTC. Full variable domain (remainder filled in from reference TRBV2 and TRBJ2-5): EPEVTQTPSHQVTQMGQEVILRCVPISNHLYFYWYRQILGQKVEFLVSFYNNEISEKSEIFDDQFSVERPDGSNFTLKIRSTKLEDSAMYFCASSESPVRVIFRKETQYFGPGTRLLVL.

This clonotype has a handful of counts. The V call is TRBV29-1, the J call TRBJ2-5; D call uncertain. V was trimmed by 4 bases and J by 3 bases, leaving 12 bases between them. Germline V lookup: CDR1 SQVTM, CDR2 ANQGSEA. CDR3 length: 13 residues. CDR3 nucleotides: TGCAGCGTTGCTAGGGTGAGAAAAGAGACCCAGTACTTC. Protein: CSVARVRKETQYF.

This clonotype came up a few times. CDR3 protein: CASSTGRFQETQYF. In DNA, the CDR3 is TGTGCCAGCAGTACGGGACGGTTTCAAGAGACCCAGTACTTC. The chain recombines TRBV6-1 with TRBJ2-5, with D perhaps assigned TRBD1 or TRBD2 (5 bases each). The CDR3 contains 14 residues. Germline V gene data show CDR1 as MNHNS and CDR2 as SASEGT. Between the trimmed V and J ends, which lost 5 bases and 2 bases, there was a span of 12 bases.

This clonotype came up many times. The DNA of the CDR3 is TGCAGCGTTGTACAGGGAAGGAACACTGAAGCTTTCTTT. It yields the protein CSVVQGRNTEAFF. J is TRBJ1-1 and V is TRBV29-1; possibly TRBD1 for D (6 bases). V was pared by 4 bases and J by 1 base, with 10 bases between. Germline V CDR1 and CDR2: SQVTM, ANQGSEA. The CDR3 consists of 13 residues. Variable domain in full (rest from reference TRBV29-1 and TRBJ1-1): SAVISQKPSRDICQRGTSLTIQCQVDSQVTMMFWYRQQPGQSLTLIATANQGSEATYESGFVIDKFPISRPNLTFSTLTVSNMSPEDSSIYLCSVVQGRNTEAFFGQGTRLTVV.

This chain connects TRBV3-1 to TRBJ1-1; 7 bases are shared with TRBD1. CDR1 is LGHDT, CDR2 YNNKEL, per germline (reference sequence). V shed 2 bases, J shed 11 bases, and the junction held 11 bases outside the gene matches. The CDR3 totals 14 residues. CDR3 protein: CASSQITGAAGAFF. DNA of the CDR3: TGTGCCAGCAGCCAAATCACAGGGGCCGCAGGGGCTTTCTTT.